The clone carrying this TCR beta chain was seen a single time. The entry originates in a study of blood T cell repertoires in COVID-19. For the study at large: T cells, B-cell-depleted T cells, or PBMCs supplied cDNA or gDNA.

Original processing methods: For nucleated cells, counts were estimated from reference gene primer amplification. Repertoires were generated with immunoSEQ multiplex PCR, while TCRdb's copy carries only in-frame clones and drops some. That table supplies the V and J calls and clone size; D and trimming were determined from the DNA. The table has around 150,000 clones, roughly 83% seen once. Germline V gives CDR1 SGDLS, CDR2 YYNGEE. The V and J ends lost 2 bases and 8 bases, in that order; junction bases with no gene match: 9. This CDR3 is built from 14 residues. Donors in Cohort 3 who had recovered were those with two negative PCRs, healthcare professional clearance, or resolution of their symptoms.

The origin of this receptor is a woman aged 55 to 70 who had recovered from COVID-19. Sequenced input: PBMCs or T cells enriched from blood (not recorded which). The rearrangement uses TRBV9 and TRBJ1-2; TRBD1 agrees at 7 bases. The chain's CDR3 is CASSVGTRGTGYTF. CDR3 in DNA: TGTGCCAGCAGCGTGGGGACCAGGGGGACGGGCTACACCTTC.